This paragraph covers one TCR beta chain sequence. In germline, CDR1 is MNHNS, CDR2 SASEGT. The CDR3 has 14 amino acids. No DNA is given; TCRdb re-called the 5' RACE reads and lists each CDR3 protein once. This sample contains a few hundred thousand distinct CDR3 sequences. This sample was taken from a study of T cells expressing NK-cell markers. The specimen was blood T cells: a sorted CD56 or NKG2C T cell subset, CD4+ or CD8+ T cells, or bulk PBMC T cells (not recorded which). This clonotype was sampled from a man between 18 and 69 years old in good health. The chain carries TRBV6-1 and TRBJ1-5; TCRdb selects TRBD1, and the lack of DNA leaves this call unchecked. The CDR3 protein is CASIPGGGNQPQHF.